The 14 T cell receptor beta chains given below trace back to one sample, sequenced in a study of T cell changes during pregnancy in multiple sclerosis. Profiled with immunoSEQ multiplex PCR; TCRdb holds only in-frame clones, not every one. The sample lists about 59,000 clones, approximately 91% seen once, with 1% to 1.5% in the top ten. The source material was peripheral blood, sampled in the second trimester of pregnancy. All receptors come from a female donor with multiple sclerosis, enrolled in a pregnancy study.

The chain couples TRBV27 to TRBJ1-1; unclear D gene. The germline V gene has CDR1 MNHEY and CDR2 SMNVEV (reference sequence). V gave up 9 bases and J gave up 2 bases, with 13 bases separating them. The CDR3 consists of 13 residues. The CDR3 is CASSLLGNTEAFF. CDR3 sequence (DNA): TGTGCCAGTTCTCTGCTCGGTAACACTGAAGCTTTCTTT.

The chain carries TRBV10-2 and TRBJ1-5; no clear D gene. This CDR3 is built from 13 residues. Germline CDR1 and CDR2: WSHSY and SAAADI. V gave up 3 bases and J gave up 6 bases, with 9 bases separating them. DNA of the CDR3: TGCGCCAGCAGTGATCCCCCGGGTCAGCCCCAGCATTTT. Protein sequence: CASSDPPGQPQHF.

The chain uses TRBV5-1 and TRBJ1-1; weak D call: TRBD1 (6 bases). In germline, CDR1 is SGHRS, CDR2 YFSETQ. This CDR3 has 15 residues. Deletions cut 2 bases from V and 1 base from J, with 12 bases between. The CDR3 coding sequence is TGCGCCAGCAGCTTAGTCGACAGGTCGAACACTGAAGCTTTCTTT. Protein sequence: CASSLVDRSNTEAFF. The variable domain in full, completed from reference TRBV5-1 and TRBJ1-1, reads KAGVTQTPRYLIKTRGQQVTLSCSPISGHRSVSWYQQTPGQGLQFLFEYFSETQRNKGNFPGRFSGRQFSNSRSEMNVSTLELGDSALYLCASSLVDRSNTEAFFGQGTRLTVV.

V usage is TRBV7-3 and J usage is TRBJ2-3, with TRBD1 as a possible D gene (5 bases). Germline assignment: CDR1 SGHTA and CDR2 FQGTGA. Between the trimmed V and J ends, which lost 5 bases and 4 bases, there was a span of 16 bases. The CDR3 runs 15 residues. CDR3 bases: TGTGCCAGCAGCCCAAACCAGGGTCCGGCAGATACGCAGTATTTT. Amino acid sequence: CASSPNQGPADTQYF.

The CDR3 region has the DNA TGTGCCAGCAGTTACAAGGGGGCGAATTGGAATGAGCAGTTCTTC. Its protein product is CASSYKGANWNEQFF. The chain employs TRBV6-5 and TRBJ2-1, with TRBD1 matching 7 bases. The CDR3 is made up of 15 amino acids. V gave up 2 bases and J gave up 7 bases; unmatched junction bases: 8. Germline CDR1 and CDR2: MNHEY and SVGAGI.

The V call is TRBV29-1, the J call TRBJ2-5, with 11 bases matching TRBD2. The V gene's germline CDR1 is SQVTM and CDR2 ANQGSEA. V gave up 4 bases and J gave up 6 bases; unmatched junction bases: 7. This CDR3 is 14 amino acids long. For the CDR3, the DNA is TGCAGCGTTGTGGTACTAGCGGGGGAGCAGACCCAGTACTTC. Its protein is CSVVVLAGEQTQYF.

The genes are TRBV5-1 and TRBJ2-2; possibly TRBD1 for D (5 bases). The CDR3 consists of 13 residues. Germline CDR1 SGHRS, CDR2 YFSETQ. Trimming took 0 bases from V and 6 from J, leaving 6 bases between them. The CDR3, as DNA: TGCGCCAGCAGCTTGGTAGGGGCCGGGGAGCTGTTTTTT. Translation gives CASSLVGAGELFF.

The rearrangement links TRBV6-1 to TRBJ2-5; D is uncertain. Germline CDR1 and CDR2: MNHNS and SASEGT. V shed 8 bases and J shed 2 bases, with 9 bases lying between them. The CDR3 runs to 12 residues. CDR3 in DNA: TGTGCCAGCGGATGGGCGCAAGAGACCCAGTACTTC. Its translation is CASGWAQETQYF.

This clone was recorded once. The chain couples TRBV6-4 to TRBJ1-2; possibly TRBD1 for D (5 bases). There are 12 residues in the CDR3. Germline V gene sequence: CDR1 MRHNA, CDR2 SNTAGT. Trimming removed 1 base at V and 7 bases at J, with 7 bases between. This chain's CDR3 is CASSDWRGGYTF. The CDR3 coding sequence is TGTGCCAGCAGTGACTGGAGGGGTGGCTACACCTTC.

This chain joins TRBV7-6 and TRBJ2-7, with D perhaps TRBD1 (5 bases). Germline V gene data show CDR1 as SGHVS and CDR2 as FNYEAQ. CDR3 length equals 14 residues. V was pared by 3 bases and J by 2 bases, with 11 bases between. The CDR3 region is CASSFSGRAYEQYF. The CDR3 coding sequence is TGTGCCAGCAGCTTTTCGGGCAGGGCCTACGAGCAGTACTTC.

The chain uses TRBV14 and TRBJ1-3; the D gene is possibly TRBD1 (6 bases). CDR1 SGHDN and CDR2 FVKESK come from the germline V gene. The CDR3 is 15 amino acids. V gave up 1 base and J gave up 4 bases, with 11 bases separating them. This CDR3 is CASSQVGGPGNTIYF. Here the CDR3 DNA reads TGTGCCAGCAGCCAAGTGGGGGGGCCCGGAAACACCATATATTTT.

This clone is a singleton in its sample. The chain uses TRBV4-3 and TRBJ1-5, with no clear D. Germline CDR1 reads LGHNA; CDR2 reads YSLEER. The CDR3 spans 19 residues. Trimming took off 0 bases at V and 5 bases at J, with 23 bases between the two ends. CDR3 nucleotide sequence: TGCGCCAGCAGCCAAGATATGATACCCATGGAGGGCCTATATCAGCCCCAGCATTTT. This gives the protein CASSQDMIPMEGLYQPQHF.

Only a few counts were recorded for this clone. DNA for the CDR3: TGTGCCAGCAGCGCCCGACTAAGGCTCAACGAGCAGTACTTC. It translates to CASSARLRLNEQYF. The chain couples TRBV11-1 to TRBJ2-7; weak D call: TRBD2 (5 bases). Germline CDR1 is SGHAT and CDR2 is FQDESV (reference sequence). V was pared by 5 bases and J by 5 bases, with 16 bases between. The CDR3 length is 14 residues.

DNA for the CDR3: TGCGCCAGCAGCCTTGGACAGCGAGTTTCACCCCTCCACTTT. Translated, it gives CASSLGQRVSPLHF. The chain couples TRBV5-1 to TRBJ1-6; D is perhaps TRBD1 (6 bases). From germline, CDR1 is SGHRS and CDR2 YFSETQ. The CDR3 is 14 amino acids. The V gene lost 4 bases and the J gene lost 9 bases, with 14 bases spanning the gap.